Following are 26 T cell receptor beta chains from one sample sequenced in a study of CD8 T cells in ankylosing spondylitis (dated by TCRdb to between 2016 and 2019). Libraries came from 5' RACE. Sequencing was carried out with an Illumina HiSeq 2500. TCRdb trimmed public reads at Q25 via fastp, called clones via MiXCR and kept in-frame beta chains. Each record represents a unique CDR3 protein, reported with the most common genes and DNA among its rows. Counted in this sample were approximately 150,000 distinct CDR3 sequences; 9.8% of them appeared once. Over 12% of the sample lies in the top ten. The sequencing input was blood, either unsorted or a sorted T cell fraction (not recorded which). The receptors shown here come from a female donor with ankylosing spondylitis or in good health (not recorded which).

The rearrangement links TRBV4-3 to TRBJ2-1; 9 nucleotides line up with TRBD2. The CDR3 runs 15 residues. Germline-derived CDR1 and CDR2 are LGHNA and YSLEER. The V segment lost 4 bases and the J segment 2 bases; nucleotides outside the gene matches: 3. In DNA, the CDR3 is TGCGCCAGCAGCCCGCGGGGGGGGACCTACAATGAGCAGTTCTTC. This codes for CASSPRGGTYNEQFF.

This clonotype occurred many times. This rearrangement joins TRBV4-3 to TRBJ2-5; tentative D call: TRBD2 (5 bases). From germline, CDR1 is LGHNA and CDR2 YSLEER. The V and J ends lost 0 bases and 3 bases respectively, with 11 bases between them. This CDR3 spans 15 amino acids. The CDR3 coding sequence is TGCGCCAGCAGCCAAGATGCTAGTAGCGAAGAGACCCAGTACTTC. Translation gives CASSQDASSEETQYF.

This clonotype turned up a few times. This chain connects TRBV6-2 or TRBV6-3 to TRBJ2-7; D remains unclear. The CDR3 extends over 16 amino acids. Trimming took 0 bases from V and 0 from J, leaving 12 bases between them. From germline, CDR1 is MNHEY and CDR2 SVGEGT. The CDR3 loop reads CASSYSRKLDSYEQYF. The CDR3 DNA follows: TGTGCCAGCAGTTACTCTCGGAAACTCGACTCCTACGAGCAGTACTTC.

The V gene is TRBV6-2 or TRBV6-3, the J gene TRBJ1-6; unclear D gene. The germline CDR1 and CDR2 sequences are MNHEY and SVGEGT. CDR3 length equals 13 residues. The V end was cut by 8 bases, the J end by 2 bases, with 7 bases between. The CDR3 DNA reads TGTGCCAGCGGTTTGACCTATAATTCACCCCTCCACTTT. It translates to CASGLTYNSPLHF.

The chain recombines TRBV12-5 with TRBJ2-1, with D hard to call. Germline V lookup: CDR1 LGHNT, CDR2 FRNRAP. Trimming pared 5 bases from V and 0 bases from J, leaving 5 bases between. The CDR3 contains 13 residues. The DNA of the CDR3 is TGTGCTAGTGGTCCGAGCTCCTACAATGAGCAGTTCTTC. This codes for CASGPSSYNEQFF.

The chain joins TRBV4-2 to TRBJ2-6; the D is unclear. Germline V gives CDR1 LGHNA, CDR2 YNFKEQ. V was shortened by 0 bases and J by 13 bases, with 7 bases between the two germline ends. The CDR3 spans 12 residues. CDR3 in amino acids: CASSQDGWVLTF. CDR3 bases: TGTGCCAGCAGCCAAGATGGGTGGGTCCTGACTTTC.

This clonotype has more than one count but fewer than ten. The CDR3 DNA sequence: TGTGCCAGCAGCAAAGGCCTCCTACCGGATGAGCAGTTCTTC. Translating it yields CASSKGLLPDEQFF. The J gene is TRBJ2-1, the V gene TRBV7-9; D gene uncertain. V lost 5 bases and J lost 8, with 16 bases in between. Germline assignment: CDR1 SEHNR and CDR2 FQNEAQ (reference sequence). The CDR3 runs 14 residues.

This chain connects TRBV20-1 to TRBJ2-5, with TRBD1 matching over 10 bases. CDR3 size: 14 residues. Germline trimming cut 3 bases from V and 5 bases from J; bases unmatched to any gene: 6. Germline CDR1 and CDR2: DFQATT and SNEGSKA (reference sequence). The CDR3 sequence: CSARGDRGWETQYF. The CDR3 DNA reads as TGCAGTGCTAGGGGGGACAGGGGATGGGAGACCCAGTACTTC.

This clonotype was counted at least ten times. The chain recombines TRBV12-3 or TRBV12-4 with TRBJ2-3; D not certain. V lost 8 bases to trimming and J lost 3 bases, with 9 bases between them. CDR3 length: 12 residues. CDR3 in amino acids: CASAELTDTQYF. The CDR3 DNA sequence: TGTGCCAGCGCAGAGTTGACAGATACGCAGTATTTT.

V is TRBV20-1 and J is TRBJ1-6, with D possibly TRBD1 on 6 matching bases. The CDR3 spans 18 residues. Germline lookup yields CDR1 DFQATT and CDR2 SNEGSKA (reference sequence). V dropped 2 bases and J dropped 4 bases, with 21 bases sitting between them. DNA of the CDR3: TGCAGTGCTAGAAGCCGCGATTTGGGGGCGCTATATAATTCACCCCTCCACTTT. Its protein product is CSARSRDLGALYNSPLHF.

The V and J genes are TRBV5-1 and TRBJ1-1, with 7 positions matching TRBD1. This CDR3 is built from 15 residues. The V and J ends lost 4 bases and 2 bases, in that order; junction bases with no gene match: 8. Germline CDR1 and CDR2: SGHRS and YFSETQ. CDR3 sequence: CASSGRQGRNTEAFF. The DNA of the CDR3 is TGCGCCAGCAGCGGGAGACAGGGCCGTAACACTGAAGCTTTCTTT.

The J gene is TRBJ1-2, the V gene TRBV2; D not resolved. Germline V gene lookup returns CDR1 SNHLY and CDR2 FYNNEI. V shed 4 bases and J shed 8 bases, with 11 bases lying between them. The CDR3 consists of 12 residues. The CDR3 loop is CASSGLGWGYTF. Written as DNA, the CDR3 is TGTGCCAGCAGTGGCCTGGGCTGGGGCTACACCTTC.

The CDR3 sequence is CASSQGLAGVNPTGELFF. CDR3 DNA sequence: TGCGCCAGCAGCCAGGGACTAGCGGGAGTAAATCCCACCGGGGAGCTGTTTTTT. The chain is built from TRBV4-1 and TRBJ2-2; 14 bases line up with TRBD2. J lost 4 bases, V lost 3 bases, and 7 bases had no gene match. The CDR3 length is 18 residues. Per the germline V gene, CDR1 is MGHRA and CDR2 is YSYEKL.

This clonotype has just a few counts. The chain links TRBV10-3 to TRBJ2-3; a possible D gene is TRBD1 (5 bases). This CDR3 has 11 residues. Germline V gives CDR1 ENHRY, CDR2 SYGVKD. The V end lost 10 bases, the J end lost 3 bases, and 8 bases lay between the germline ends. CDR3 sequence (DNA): TGTGCCACAGGGTTTACAGATACGCAGTATTTT. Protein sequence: CATGFTDTQYF.

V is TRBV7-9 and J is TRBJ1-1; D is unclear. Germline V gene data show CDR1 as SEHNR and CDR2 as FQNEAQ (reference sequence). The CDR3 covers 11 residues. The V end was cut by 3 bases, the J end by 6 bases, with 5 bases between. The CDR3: CASSFDPEAFF. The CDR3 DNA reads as TGTGCCAGCAGCTTTGACCCTGAAGCTTTCTTT.

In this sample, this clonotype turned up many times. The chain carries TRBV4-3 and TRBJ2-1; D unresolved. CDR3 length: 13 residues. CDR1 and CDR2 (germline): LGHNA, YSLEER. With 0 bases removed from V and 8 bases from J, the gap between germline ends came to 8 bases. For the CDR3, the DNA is TGCGCCAGCAGCCAAGACATCGGGCATGAGCAGTTCTTC. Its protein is CASSQDIGHEQFF.

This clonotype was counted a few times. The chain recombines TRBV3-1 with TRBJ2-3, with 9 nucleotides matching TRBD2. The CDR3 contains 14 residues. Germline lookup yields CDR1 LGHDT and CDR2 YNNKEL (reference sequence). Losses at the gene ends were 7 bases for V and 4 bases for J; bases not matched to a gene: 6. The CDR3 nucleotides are TGTGCCAGCACCCGGACTAGCGCCCCAGATACGCAGTATTTT. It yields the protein CASTRTSAPDTQYF.

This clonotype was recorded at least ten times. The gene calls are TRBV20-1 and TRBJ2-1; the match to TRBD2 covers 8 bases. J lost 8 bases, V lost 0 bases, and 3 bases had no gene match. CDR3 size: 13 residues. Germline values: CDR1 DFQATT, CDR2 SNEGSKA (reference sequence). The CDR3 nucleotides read TGCAGTGCTAGAGATACTAGCGGAGATGAGCAGTTCTTC. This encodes CSARDTSGDEQFF.

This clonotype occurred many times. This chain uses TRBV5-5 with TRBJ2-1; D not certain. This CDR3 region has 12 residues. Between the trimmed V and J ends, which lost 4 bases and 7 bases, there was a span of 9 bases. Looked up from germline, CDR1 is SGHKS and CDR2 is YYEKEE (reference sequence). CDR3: CASSLAWNEQFF. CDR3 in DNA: TGTGCCAGCAGCCTCGCCTGGAATGAGCAGTTCTTC.

The CDR3 region has the DNA TGTGCCAGCAGCTGGGGATTCGACGGGGAGCTGTTTTTT. Translation gives CASSWGFDGELFF. The rearrangement joins TRBV7-9 to TRBJ2-2; D is uncertain. The CDR3 has 13 residues. Per germline, CDR1 SEHNR and CDR2 FQNEAQ (reference sequence). V gave up 4 bases and J gave up 7 bases, with 10 bases separating them.

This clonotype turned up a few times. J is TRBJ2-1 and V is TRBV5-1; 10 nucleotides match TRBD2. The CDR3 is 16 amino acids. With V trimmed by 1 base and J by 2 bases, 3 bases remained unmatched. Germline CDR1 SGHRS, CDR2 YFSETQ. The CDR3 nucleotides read TGCGCCAGCAGCTTGACTAGCGGGAATGCCTACAATGAGCAGTTCTTC. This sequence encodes CASSLTSGNAYNEQFF. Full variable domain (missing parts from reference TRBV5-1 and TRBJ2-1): KAGVTQTPRYLIKTRGQQVTLSCSPISGHRSVSWYQQTPGQGLQFLFEYFSETQRNKGNFPGRFSGRQFSNSRSEMNVSTLELGDSALYLCASSLTSGNAYNEQFFGPGTRLTVL.

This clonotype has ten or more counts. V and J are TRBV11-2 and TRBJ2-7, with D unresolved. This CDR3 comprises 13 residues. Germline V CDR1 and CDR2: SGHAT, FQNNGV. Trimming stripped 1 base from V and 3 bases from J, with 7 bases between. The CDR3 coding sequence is TGTGCCAGCAGCTTAGGCCCAAACTACGAGCAGTACTTC. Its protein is CASSLGPNYEQYF.

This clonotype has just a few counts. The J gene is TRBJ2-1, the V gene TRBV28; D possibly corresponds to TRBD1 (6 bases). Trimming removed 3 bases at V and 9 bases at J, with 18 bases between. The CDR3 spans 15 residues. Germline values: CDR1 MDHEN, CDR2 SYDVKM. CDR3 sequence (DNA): TGTGCCAGCAGTTTGGGCAGGGGTTTGGGTACTGAGCAGTTCTTC. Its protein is CASSLGRGLGTEQFF.

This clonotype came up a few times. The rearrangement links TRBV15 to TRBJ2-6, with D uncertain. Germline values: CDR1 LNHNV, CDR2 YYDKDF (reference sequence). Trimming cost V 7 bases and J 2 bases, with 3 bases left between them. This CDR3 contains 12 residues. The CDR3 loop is CATMAGANVLTF. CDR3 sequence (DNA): TGTGCCACCATGGCTGGGGCCAACGTCCTGACTTTC.

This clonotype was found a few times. The CDR3 DNA sequence: TGTGCCAGCAGTGAGGCCCACAGTATGGGCCACACTGAAGCTTTCTTT. Protein: CASSEAHSMGHTEAFF. J is TRBJ1-1 and V is TRBV25-1; no definite D call. In germline, CDR1 is MGHDK, CDR2 SYGVNS. The V gene lost 3 bases and the J gene lost 3 bases, with 17 bases spanning the gap. This CDR3 region has 16 residues.

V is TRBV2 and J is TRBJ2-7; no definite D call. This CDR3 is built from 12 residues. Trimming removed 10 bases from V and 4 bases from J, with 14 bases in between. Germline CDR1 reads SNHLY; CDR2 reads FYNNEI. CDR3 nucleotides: TGTGCCATCCTAGGTCAAGATTACGAGCAGTACTTC. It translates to CAILGQDYEQYF. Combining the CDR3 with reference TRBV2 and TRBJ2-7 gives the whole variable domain EPEVTQTPSHQVTQMGQEVILRCVPISNHLYFYWYRQILGQKVEFLVSFYNNEISEKSEIFDDQFSVERPDGSNFTLKIRSTKLEDSAMYFCAILGQDYEQYFGPGTRLTVT.